A single T cell receptor (beta chain) is shown here with its context. The sample is drawn from a study of OX40 agonist ivuxolimab in advanced cancers. TCRdb's table, derived via immunoSEQ multiplex PCR, lists solely in-frame clones and lacks some. The table shows approximately 30,000 clones, with 75% to 85% occurring only once. The sample was CD4+ or CD8+ T cells sorted from blood, taken in a trial of the OX40 agonist ivuxolimab. The origin of this receptor is an adult with an advanced solid tumor such as melanoma, head and neck, liver or kidney cancer.

CDR3 nucleotide sequence: TGCGCCAGCAGCTTGTATTACCCCAAGCGGGAGAACGATACGCAGTATTTT. Its translation is CASSLYYPKRENDTQYF. The chain links TRBV5-1 to TRBJ2-3; 8 positions agree with TRBD2. This CDR3 is 17 amino acids long. Germline V gene data show CDR1 as SGHRS and CDR2 as YFSETQ. The J segment lost 6 bases and the V segment lost 1 base, leaving 13 bases of the junction unmatched. Full variable domain (rest looked up from reference TRBV5-1 and TRBJ2-3): KAGVTQTPRYLIKTRGQQVTLSCSPISGHRSVSWYQQTPGQGLQFLFEYFSETQRNKGNFPGRFSGRQFSNSRSEMNVSTLELGDSALYLCASSLYYPKRENDTQYFGPGTRLTVL.